Below are 11 T cell receptor beta chains sequenced from a single sample in a study of cytomegalovirus exposure and HLA in healthy donors. The PCR ran on 60 Vbeta and 13 Jbeta primers. TCRdb's table, derived via immunoSEQ multiplex PCR, lists solely in-frame clones and lacks some. The sample lists around 160,000 clones, about three quarters occurring once. The sample taken for sequencing was PBMCs. All receptors come from a man younger than 35 in good health and CMV-seropositive.

The chain recombines TRBV2 with TRBJ2-1; D perhaps matches TRBD2 (7 bases). The CDR3 is 14 amino acids. The germline V and J ends were trimmed by 3 bases and 4 bases, with 10 bases remaining between them. In germline, CDR1 is SNHLY, CDR2 FYNNEI. The CDR3 DNA reads TGTGCCAGCAGTGATGGGGGGGCATACAATGAGCAGTTCTTC. Protein: CASSDGGAYNEQFF.

In nucleotides, the CDR3 is TGTGCCAGCAGCGGGGGGGCGAATGAGCAGTTCTTC. This translates into CASSGGANEQFF. This chain links TRBV7-9 with TRBJ2-1; D possibly corresponds to TRBD2 (7 bases). The CDR3 spans 12 residues. Between the trimmed V and J ends, which lost 5 bases and 7 bases, there was a span of 9 bases. CDR1 and CDR2 (germline): SEHNR, FQNEAQ (reference sequence).

The J gene is TRBJ1-1, the V gene TRBV6-5, with D hard to call. Trimming stripped 6 bases from V and 5 bases from J, with 16 bases between. Per the germline V gene, CDR1 is MNHEY and CDR2 is SVGAGI. The CDR3 length is 14 residues. Written as DNA, the CDR3 is TGTGCCAGCAGCCCACATCACGACGGGACTGAAGCTTTCTTT. Its translation is CASSPHHDGTEAFF.

The chain recombines TRBV2 with TRBJ1-5, with D possibly TRBD1 on 5 matching bases. The CDR3 is 16 amino acids. V was trimmed by 7 bases and J by 2 bases, leaving 18 bases between them. The V gene's germline CDR1 is SNHLY and CDR2 FYNNEI. This CDR3 is CASKARTLNGNQPQHF. For the CDR3, the DNA is TGTGCCAGCAAGGCACGGACACTCAATGGCAATCAGCCCCAGCATTTT.

The table lists this clone with a few counts. The gene calls are TRBV29-1 and TRBJ1-2; possible D gene TRBD1, 6 bases. Trimming removed 6 bases at V and 6 bases at J, with 23 bases between. The CDR3 totals 15 residues. CDR1 and CDR2 (germline): SQVTM, ANQGSEA. The CDR3 loop is CSVDGTSSGLDGYTF. DNA of the CDR3: TGCAGCGTCGACGGGACAAGCTCTGGGCTGGATGGCTACACCTTC.

This clone turned up a few times. This rearrangement joins TRBV5-4 to TRBJ2-5; tentatively, D is TRBD1 (7 bases). The CDR3 covers 16 residues. V dropped 2 bases and J dropped 2 bases, with 16 bases sitting between them. Germline lookup yields CDR1 SGHNT and CDR2 YYREEE (reference sequence). The CDR3: CASSFSAGQRQETQYF. DNA for the CDR3: TGTGCCAGCAGCTTCTCGGCGGGACAGCGGCAAGAGACCCAGTACTTC.

This rearrangement joins TRBV5-1 to TRBJ2-3, with 10 bases identical to TRBD1. Germline V lookup: CDR1 SGHRS, CDR2 YFSETQ. The CDR3 sequence is 16 residues long. Trimming removed 4 bases from V and 3 bases from J; junction bases left unmatched: 8. The CDR3 reads CASSLYGTGDTDTQYF. CDR3 DNA: TGCGCCAGCAGCCTATACGGGACAGGGGATACAGATACGCAGTATTTT.

The chain employs TRBV6-1 and TRBJ1-3, with D perhaps matching TRBD1 (6 bases). CDR1 is MNHNS, CDR2 SASEGT, per germline. With 1 base removed from V and 0 bases from J, the gap between germline ends came to 13 bases. The CDR3 contains 17 residues. The CDR3 DNA reads as TGTGCCAGCAGTGAAGTCCACCAAGGGGGCTCTGGAAACACCATATATTTT. Its protein product is CASSEVHQGGSGNTIYF.

This clone was seen only once. The chain links TRBV6-6 to TRBJ1-4, with D perhaps matching TRBD1 (5 bases). V lost 5 bases to trimming and J lost 4 bases, with 11 bases between them. The germline CDR1 and CDR2 sequences are MNHNY and SVGAGI (reference sequence). The CDR3 loop spans 14 amino acids. CDR3 sequence (DNA): TGTGCCAGCAGTAGGGAGGGGCATAATGAAAAACTGTTTTTT. It is translated as CASSREGHNEKLFF.

The chain recombines TRBV14 with TRBJ2-1; 7 positions agree with TRBD2. The J segment lost 2 bases and the V segment lost 2 bases, leaving 6 bases of the junction unmatched. This CDR3 is built from 16 residues. The germline gives CDR1 SGHDN, CDR2 FVKESK. The CDR3 sequence: CASSQSRTSAYNEQFF. The CDR3 DNA sequence: TGTGCCAGCAGCCAATCCCGGACTAGTGCCTACAATGAGCAGTTCTTC.

J is TRBJ2-7 and V is TRBV10-3; 8 bases fit TRBD1. The germline gives CDR1 ENHRY, CDR2 SYGVKD. With V trimmed by 5 bases and J by 3 bases, 6 bases remained unmatched. This CDR3 is built from 14 residues. This CDR3 is CAISPGQGYYEQYV. DNA of the CDR3: TGTGCCATCAGTCCAGGACAGGGATACTACGAGCAGTACGTC.